This TCR beta chain was profiled in a study of shared clonotypes between healthy human individuals. As for the study in general: Per donor, CD8 memory used one plate, CD8 naive used two, CD4 memory used three and CD4 naive used three. Study-wide points: Sampling covered nothing but blood. Tissue TCR repertoires likely differ from those found in blood. Across a handful of donors, naive CD4 shared around 5.3%, naive CD8 3.5% to 4%, memory CD4 2.3%, memory CD8 0.4%.

Positive CCR7 selection of CD45RO-negative cells yielded the naive CD8 cells, and terminally differentiated effector memory CD45RA+ cells were excluded. Here immunoSEQ multiplex PCR was the method, and the copy in TCRdb shows in-frame clones only, minus some. The data hold fewer than 800,000 clones, with 90% to 95% observed a single time. To note about this clone: Its antigen remains unknown.

Sequencing input: naive CD8+ T cells sorted from blood. The TCR comes from a man aged 30-40 years in good health.

The CDR3 DNA reads TGTGCCAGCAGCGTCAGGCTAGCGGGAGGTCGAGAGACCCAGTACTTC. Amino acids: CASSVRLAGGRETQYF. The chain employs TRBV9 and TRBJ2-5, with 11 bases fitting TRBD2. The CDR3 contains 16 residues. The junction had 7 bases not matched to a gene; V was cut back by 2 bases and J by 4 bases. Germline assignment: CDR1 SGDLS and CDR2 YYNGEE.